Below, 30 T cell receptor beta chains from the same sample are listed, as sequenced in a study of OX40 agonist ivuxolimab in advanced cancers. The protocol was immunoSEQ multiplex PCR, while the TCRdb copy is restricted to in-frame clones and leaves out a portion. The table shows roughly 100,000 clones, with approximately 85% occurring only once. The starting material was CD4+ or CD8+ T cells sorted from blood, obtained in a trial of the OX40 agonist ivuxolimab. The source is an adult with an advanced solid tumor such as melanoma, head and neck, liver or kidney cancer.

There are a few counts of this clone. In nucleotides, the CDR3 is TGTGCCAGCAGTTGGGGGTGGACAGGTAACCGCTACGAGCAGTACTTC. Translated: CASSWGWTGNRYEQYF. The V and J genes are TRBV2 and TRBJ2-7; 7 positions match TRBD1. Germline V lookup: CDR1 SNHLY, CDR2 FYNNEI. The V and J ends lost 5 bases and 3 bases, in that order; junction bases with no gene match: 13. CDR3 length: 16 amino acids.

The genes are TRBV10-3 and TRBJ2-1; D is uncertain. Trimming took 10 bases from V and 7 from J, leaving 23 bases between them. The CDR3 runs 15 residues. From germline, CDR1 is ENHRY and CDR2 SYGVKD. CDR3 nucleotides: TGTGCCACACAACCGACTCAAGTATTTGGGAATGAGCAGTTCTTC. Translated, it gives CATQPTQVFGNEQFF.

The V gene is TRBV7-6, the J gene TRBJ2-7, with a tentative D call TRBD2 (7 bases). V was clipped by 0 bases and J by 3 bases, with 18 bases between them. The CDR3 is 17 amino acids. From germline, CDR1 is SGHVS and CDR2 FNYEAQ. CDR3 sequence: CASSLARGASGYYEQYF. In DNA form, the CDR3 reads TGTGCCAGCAGCTTAGCGAGGGGGGCTAGCGGATACTACGAGCAGTACTTC.

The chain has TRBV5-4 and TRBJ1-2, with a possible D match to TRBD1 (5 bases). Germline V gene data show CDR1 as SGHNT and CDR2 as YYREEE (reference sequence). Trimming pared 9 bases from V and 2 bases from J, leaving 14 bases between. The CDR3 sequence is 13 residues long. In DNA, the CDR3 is TGTGCCACCCGACGGGGACCCAACTATGGCTACACCTTC. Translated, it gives CATRRGPNYGYTF.

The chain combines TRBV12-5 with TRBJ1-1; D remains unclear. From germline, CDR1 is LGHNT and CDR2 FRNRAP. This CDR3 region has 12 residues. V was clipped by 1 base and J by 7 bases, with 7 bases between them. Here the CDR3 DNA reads TGTGCTAGTGGTTTGGACGTAAGTGAAGCTTTCTTT. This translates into CASGLDVSEAFF.

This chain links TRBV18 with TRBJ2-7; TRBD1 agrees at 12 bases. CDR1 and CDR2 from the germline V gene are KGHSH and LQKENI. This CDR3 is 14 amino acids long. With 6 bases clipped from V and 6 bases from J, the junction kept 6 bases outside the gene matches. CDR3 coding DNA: TGTGCCAGCTCGTCCGGGACAGGGGGCTCCGAGCAGTACTTC. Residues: CASSSGTGGSEQYF.

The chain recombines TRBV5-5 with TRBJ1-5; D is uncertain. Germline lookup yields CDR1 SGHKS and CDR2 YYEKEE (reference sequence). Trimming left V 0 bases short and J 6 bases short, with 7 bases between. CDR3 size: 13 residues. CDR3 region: CASSLEWGQPQHF. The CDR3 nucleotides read TGTGCCAGCAGCTTGGAGTGGGGTCAGCCCCAGCATTTT.

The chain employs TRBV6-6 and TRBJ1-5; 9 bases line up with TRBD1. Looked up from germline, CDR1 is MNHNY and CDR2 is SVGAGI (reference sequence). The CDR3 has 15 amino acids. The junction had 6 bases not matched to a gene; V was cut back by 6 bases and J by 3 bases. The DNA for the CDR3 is TGTGCCAGCAGCCCTGACAGGGGGAACAATCAGCCCCAGCATTTT. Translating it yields CASSPDRGNNQPQHF.

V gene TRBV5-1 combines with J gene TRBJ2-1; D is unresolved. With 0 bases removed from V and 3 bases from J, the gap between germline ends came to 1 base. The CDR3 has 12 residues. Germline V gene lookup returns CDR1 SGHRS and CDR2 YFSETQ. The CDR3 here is CASSLDYNEQFF. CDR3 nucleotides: TGCGCCAGCAGCTTGGACTACAATGAGCAGTTCTTC.

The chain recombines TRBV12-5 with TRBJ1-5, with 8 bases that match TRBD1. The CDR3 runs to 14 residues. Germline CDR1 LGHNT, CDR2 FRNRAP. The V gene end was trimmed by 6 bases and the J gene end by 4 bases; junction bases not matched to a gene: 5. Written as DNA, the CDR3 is TGTGCTAGTGGCCAGGGGGCTAGTAATCAGCCCCAGCATTTT. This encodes CASGQGASNQPQHF.

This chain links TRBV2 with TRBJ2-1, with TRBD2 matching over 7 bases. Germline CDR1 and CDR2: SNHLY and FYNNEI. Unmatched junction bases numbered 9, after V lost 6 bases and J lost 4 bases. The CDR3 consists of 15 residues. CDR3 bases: TGTGCCAGCAGCCGACTAGCCTACCCTTACAATGAGCAGTTCTTC. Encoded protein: CASSRLAYPYNEQFF.

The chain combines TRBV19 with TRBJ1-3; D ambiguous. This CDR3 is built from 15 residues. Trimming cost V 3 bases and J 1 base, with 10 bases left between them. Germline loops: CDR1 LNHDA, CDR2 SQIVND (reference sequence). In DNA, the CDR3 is TGTGCCAGTAGTATCGGCGTCTCATCTGGAAACACCATATATTTT. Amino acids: CASSIGVSSGNTIYF. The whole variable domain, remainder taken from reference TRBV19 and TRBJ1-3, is DGGITQSPKYLFRKEGQNVTLSCEQNLNHDAMYWYRQDPGQGLRLIYYSQIVNDFQKGDIAEGYSVSREKKESFPLTVTSAQKNPTAFYLCASSIGVSSGNTIYFGEGSWLTVV.

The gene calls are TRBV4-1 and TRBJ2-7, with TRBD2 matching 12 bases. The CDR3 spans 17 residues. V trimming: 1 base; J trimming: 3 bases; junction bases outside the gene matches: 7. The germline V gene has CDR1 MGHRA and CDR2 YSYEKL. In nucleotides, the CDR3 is TGCGCCAGCAGCCAAGGGGGAATGGGACTAGCGGGCTACGAGCAGTACTTC. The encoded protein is CASSQGGMGLAGYEQYF.

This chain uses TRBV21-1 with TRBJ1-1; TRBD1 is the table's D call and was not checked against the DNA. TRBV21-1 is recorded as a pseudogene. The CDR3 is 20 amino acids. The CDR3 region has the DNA TGTGCCAGCAGCAAAGGGTCCCTAAGGGCGAAGGGGTTATGGGACACTGAAGCTTTCTTT. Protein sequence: CASSKGSLRAKGLWDTEAFF.

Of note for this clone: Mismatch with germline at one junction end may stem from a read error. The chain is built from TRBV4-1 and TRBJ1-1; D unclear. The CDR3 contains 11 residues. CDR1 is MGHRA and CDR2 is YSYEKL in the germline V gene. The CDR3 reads CASSQETEAFF. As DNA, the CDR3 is TGTGCCAGCAGCCAAGAAACAGAAGCTTTCTTT.

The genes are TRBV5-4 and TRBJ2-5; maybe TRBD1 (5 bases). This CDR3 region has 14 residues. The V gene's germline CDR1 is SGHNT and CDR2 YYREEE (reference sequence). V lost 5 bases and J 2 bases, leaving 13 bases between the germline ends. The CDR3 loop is CASSFQGRQETQYF. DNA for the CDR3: TGTGCCAGCAGTTTTCAGGGCCGACAAGAGACCCAGTACTTC.

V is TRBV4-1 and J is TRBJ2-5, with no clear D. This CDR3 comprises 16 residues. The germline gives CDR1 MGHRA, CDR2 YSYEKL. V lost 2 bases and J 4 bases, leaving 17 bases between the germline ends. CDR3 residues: CASSQRVAVGLETQYF. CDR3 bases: TGCGCCAGCAGCCAACGCGTGGCGGTGGGTTTAGAGACCCAGTACTTC.

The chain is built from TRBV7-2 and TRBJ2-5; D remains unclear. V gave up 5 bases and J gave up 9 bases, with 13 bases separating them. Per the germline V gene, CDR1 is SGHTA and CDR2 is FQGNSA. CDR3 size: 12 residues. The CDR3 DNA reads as TGTGCCAGCAGCATAAAGGAAGCCCCCCAGTACTTC. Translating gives CASSIKEAPQYF.

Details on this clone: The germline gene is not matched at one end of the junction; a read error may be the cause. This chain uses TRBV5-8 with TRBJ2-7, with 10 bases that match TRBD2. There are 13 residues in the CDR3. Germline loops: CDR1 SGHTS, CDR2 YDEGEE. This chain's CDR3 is CASSRPGGTSVDF. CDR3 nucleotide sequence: TGTGCCAGCAGCCGGCCGGGAGGGACTAGCGTCGACTTC. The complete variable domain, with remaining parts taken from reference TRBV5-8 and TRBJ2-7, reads EAGVTQSPTHLIKTRGQQATLRCSPISGHTSVYWYQQALGLGLQFLLWYDEGEERNRGNFPPRFSGRQFPNYSSELNVNALELEDSALYLCASSRPGGTSVDFGPGTRLTVT.

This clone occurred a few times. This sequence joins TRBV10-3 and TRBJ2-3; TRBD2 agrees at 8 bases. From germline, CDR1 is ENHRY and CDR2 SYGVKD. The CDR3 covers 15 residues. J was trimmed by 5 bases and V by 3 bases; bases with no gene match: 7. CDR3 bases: TGTGCCATCAGTGAAAGCGGGAGTGATGAAGATACGCAGTATTTT. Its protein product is CAISESGSDEDTQYF.

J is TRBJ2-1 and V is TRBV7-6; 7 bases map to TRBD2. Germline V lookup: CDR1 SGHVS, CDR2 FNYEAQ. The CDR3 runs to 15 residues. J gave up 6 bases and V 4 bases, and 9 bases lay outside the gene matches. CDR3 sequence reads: CASSSYLSGGNEQFF. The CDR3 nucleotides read TGTGCCAGCAGCTCATACCTGTCGGGGGGCAATGAGCAGTTCTTC.

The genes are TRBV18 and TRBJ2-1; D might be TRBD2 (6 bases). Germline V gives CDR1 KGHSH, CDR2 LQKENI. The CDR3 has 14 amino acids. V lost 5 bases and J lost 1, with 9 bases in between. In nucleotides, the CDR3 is TGTGCCAGCTCAGCAGGGAGGTCCTACAATGAGCAGTTCTTC. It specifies CASSAGRSYNEQFF.

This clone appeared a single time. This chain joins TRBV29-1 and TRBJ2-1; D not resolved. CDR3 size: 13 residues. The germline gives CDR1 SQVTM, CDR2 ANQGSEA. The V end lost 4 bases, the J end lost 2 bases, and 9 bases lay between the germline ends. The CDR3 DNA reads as TGCAGCGTTGTGCTCTCCACCTACAATGAGCAGTTCTTC. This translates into CSVVLSTYNEQFF.

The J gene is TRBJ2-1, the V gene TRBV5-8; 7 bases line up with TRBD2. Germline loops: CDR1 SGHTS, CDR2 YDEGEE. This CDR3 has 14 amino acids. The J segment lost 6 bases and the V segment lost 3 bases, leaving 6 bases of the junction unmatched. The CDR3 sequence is CASSYPGGFNEQFF. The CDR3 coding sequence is TGTGCCAGCAGCTACCCCGGGGGGTTCAATGAGCAGTTCTTC. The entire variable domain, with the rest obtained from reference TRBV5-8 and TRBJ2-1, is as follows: EAGVTQSPTHLIKTRGQQATLRCSPISGHTSVYWYQQALGLGLQFLLWYDEGEERNRGNFPPRFSGRQFPNYSSELNVNALELEDSALYLCASSYPGGFNEQFFGPGTRLTVL.

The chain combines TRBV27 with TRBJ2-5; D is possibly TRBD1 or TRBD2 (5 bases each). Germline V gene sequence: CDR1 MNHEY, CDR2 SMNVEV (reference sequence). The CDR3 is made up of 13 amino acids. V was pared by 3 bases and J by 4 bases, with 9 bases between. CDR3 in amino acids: CASSLGVGETQYF. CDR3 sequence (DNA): TGTGCCAGCAGTTTGGGGGTAGGAGAGACCCAGTACTTC.

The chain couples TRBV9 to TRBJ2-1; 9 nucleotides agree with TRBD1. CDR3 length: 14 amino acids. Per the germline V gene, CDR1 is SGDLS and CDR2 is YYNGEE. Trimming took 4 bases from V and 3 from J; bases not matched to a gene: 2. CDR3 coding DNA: TGTGCCAGCAGCCAGACAGGGGGCTACAATGAGCAGTTCTTC. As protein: CASSQTGGYNEQFF.

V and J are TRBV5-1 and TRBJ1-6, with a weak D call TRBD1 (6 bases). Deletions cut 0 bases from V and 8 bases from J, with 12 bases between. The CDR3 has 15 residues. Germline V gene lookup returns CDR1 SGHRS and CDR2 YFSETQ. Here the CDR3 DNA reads TGCGCCAGCAGCTTGGGGGGGCAGAGCCATTCACCCCTCCACTTT. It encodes CASSLGGQSHSPLHF.

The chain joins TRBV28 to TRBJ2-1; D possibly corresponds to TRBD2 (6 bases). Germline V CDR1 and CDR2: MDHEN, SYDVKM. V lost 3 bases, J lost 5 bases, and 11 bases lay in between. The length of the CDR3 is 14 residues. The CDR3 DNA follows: TGTGCCAGCAGTTTCTTTAGGACTAACAATGAGCAGTTCTTC. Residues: CASSFFRTNNEQFF.

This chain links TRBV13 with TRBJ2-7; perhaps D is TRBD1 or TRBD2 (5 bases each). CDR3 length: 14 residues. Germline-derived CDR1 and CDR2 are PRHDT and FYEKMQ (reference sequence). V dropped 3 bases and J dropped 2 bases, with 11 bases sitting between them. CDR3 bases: TGTGCCAGCAGCTTCCTCCGGGACCCCTACGAGCAGTACTTC. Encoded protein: CASSFLRDPYEQYF.

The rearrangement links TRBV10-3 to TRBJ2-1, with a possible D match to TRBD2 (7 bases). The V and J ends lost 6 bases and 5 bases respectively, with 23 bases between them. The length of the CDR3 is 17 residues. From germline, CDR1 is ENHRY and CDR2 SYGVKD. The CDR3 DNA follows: TGTGCCATCAGCCCCCGGGGGGCGGGGAGCCCGGACAATGAGCAGTTCTTC. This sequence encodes CAISPRGAGSPDNEQFF.